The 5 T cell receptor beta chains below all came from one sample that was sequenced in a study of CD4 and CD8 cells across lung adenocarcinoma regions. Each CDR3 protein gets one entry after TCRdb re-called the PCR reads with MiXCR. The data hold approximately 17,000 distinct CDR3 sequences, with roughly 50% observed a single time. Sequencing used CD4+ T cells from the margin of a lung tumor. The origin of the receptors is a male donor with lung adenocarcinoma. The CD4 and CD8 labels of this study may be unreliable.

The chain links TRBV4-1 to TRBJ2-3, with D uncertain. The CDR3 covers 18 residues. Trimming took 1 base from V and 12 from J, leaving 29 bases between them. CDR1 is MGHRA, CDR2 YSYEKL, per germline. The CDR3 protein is CASSQVFTAGQDLETQYF. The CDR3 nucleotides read TGCGCCAGCAGCCAAGTATTTACGGCCGGGCAGGACCTAGAGACCCAGTATTTT.

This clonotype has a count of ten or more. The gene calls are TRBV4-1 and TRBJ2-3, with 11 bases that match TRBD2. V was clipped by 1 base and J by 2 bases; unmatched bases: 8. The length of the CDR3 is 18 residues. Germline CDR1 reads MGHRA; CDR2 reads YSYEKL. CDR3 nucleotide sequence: TGCGCCAGCAGCCAAGTGCGACCACTAGCGGGGGTCACAGATACGCAGTATTTT. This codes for CASSQVRPLAGVTDTQYF.

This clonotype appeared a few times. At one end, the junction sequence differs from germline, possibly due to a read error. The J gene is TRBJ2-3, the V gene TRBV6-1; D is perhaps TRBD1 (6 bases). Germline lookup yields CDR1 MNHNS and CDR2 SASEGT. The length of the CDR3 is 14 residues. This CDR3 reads CAGSGGRDPETQYF. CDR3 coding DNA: TGTGCGGGCAGTGGGGGCCGTGACCCGGAGACCCAGTATTTC.

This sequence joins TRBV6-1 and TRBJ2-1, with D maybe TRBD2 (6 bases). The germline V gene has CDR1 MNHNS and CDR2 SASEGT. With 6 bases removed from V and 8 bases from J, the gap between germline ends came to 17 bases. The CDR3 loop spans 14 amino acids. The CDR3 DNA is TGTGCCAGCAGGCCCCACACTAGCCACGATGAGCAGTTCTTC. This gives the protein CASRPHTSHDEQFF.

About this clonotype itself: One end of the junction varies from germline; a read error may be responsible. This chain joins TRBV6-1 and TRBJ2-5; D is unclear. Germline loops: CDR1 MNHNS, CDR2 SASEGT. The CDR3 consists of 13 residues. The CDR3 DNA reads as TGTGCCAGCAGGTGCGGTGACCAAGAGACGCAGTACTTC. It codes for CASRCGDQETQYF.